This T cell receptor (beta chain) was recorded in a study of cytomegalovirus exposure and HLA in healthy donors. Study-level points and caveats: Later findings reportedly placed an Asian-associated ancestry cluster below the approximately 670-donor mean for N-insertions. Most TCR sequences were seen very rarely across donors, but some public TCRs occurred in many.

To note about this clone: Its antigen is not identified.

PCR amplification relied on 60 Vbeta primers (plus 13 Jbeta primers). Using immunoSEQ multiplex PCR, the repertoire was profiled, and TCRdb retains in-frame clones only, with some absent. This table holds around 45,000 clones, roughly half found once. Germline V gene data show CDR1 as SGHDN and CDR2 as FVKESK. The V gene lost 0 bases and the J gene lost 3 bases, with 12 bases spanning the gap. The CDR3 spans 16 residues. The V and J genes are TRBV14 and TRBJ2-1, with D tentatively TRBD2 (6 bases). The sequenced sample was PBMCs. The receptor was isolated from a man aged 60 to 75 in good health and CMV-seronegative. CDR3 region: CASSQDGSSFYNEQFF. CDR3 DNA sequence: TGTGCCAGCAGCCAAGACGGGAGCTCCTTCTACAATGAGCAGTTCTTC.